This passage covers 25 T cell receptor beta chains from one sample sequenced in a study of regulatory T cells in long-lasting Graves disease. Arm-PCR of CDR3 regions and iRepertoire HTBI primers were the basis on which TCR beta libraries were built. TCRdb re-derived calls from the multiplex PCR reads in MiXCR, one entry per CDR3 protein. There are approximately 400,000 distinct CDR3 sequences in the sample; under 15% occur only once, and roughly 17% lies in the top ten. Sample time point: newly diagnosed GD, antithyroid drugs for less than 3 months. Preparation of the TCR library used RNA extracted from PBMCs. Another study also made use of these data, one on T cells in Graves' hyperthyroidism and ophthalmopathy.

Sample: peripheral blood mononuclear cells (PBMCs), taken at new diagnosis, from a patient treated with antithyroid drugs. The receptors stem from a woman aged 30 to 39 with Graves disease.

This clonotype was detected ten times or more. This sequence joins TRBV12-3 or TRBV12-4 and TRBJ1-2, with D possibly matching TRBD1 (5 bases). Trimming pared 1 base from V and 4 bases from J, leaving 10 bases between. The CDR3 covers 14 residues. As DNA, the CDR3 is TGTGCCAGCAGTTTAGAGGGGTACAGCTATGGCTACACCTTC. This gives the protein CASSLEGYSYGYTF.

V and J are TRBV6-1 and TRBJ1-2, with no clear D. The germline gives CDR1 MNHNS, CDR2 SASEGT. With 6 bases removed from V and 6 bases from J, the gap between germline ends came to 17 bases. This CDR3 comprises 14 residues. The CDR3 loop reads CASRELPNGDGYTF. CDR3 coding DNA: TGTGCCAGCAGAGAACTGCCGAATGGGGATGGCTACACCTTC.

About this clonotype: This may come from a read error, since a much larger clone is one base off. The chain combines TRBV20-1 with TRBJ2-3; 12 bases match TRBD2. Germline values: CDR1 DFQATT, CDR2 SNEGSKA (reference sequence). The CDR3 runs 16 residues. CDR3 DNA sequence: TGCAGTGCTGGTCCGGCTAGCGGGAGGGCACGTGAGACCCGGTACTTC. Amino acid sequence: CSAGPASGRARETRYF.

This clonotype has just a few counts. The CDR3 here is CSAAGEYGYTF. CDR3 sequence (DNA): TGCAGTGCTGCAGGGGAATATGGCTACACCTTC. J is TRBJ1-2 and V is TRBV20-1; D perhaps matches TRBD1 (6 bases). The CDR3 has 11 amino acids. The germline CDR1 and CDR2 sequences are DFQATT and SNEGSKA (reference sequence). Deletions cut 5 bases from V and 5 bases from J, with 9 bases between.

This clonotype was seen ten or more times. The V gene is TRBV2, the J gene TRBJ2-7; possible D gene TRBD1, 5 bases. V lost 4 bases to trimming and J lost 6 bases, with 16 bases between them. Germline V gene sequence: CDR1 SNHLY, CDR2 FYNNEI. The CDR3 is 14 amino acids. The CDR3: CASSGGQRSREQYF. The CDR3 DNA sequence: TGTGCCAGCAGTGGGGGCCAAAGAAGTCGCGAGCAGTACTTC.

At least ten counts were recorded for this clonotype. V gene TRBV28 combines with J gene TRBJ2-7; 9 bases agree with TRBD1. The CDR3 loop spans 14 amino acids. Germline V CDR1 and CDR2: MDHEN, SYDVKM. The V and J ends lost 5 bases and 5 bases, in that order; junction bases with no gene match: 7. CDR3 region: CASSPGTGFDEQYF. The CDR3 DNA reads as TGTGCCAGCAGTCCTGGGACAGGGTTTGACGAGCAGTACTTC.

Many counts were recorded for this clonotype. The chain couples TRBV11-2 to TRBJ2-3, with unresolved D. The length of the CDR3 is 14 residues. Trimming took 0 bases from V and 6 from J, leaving 10 bases between them. CDR1 SGHAT and CDR2 FQNNGV come from the germline V gene. The CDR3 protein is CASSLDVPWDTQYF. The DNA for the CDR3 is TGTGCCAGCAGCTTAGACGTTCCCTGGGATACGCAGTATTTT. Full variable domain (rest looked up from reference TRBV11-2 and TRBJ2-3): EAGVAQSPRYKIIEKRQSVAFWCNPISGHATLYWYQQILGQGPKLLIQFQNNGVVDDSQLPKDRFSAERLKGVDSTLKIQPAKLEDSAVYLCASSLDVPWDTQYFGPGTRLTVL.

This clonotype was counted between two and nine times. The gene calls are TRBV19 and TRBJ2-1, with TRBD2 as a possible D gene (5 bases). From germline, CDR1 is LNHDA and CDR2 SQIVND (reference sequence). The CDR3 runs 17 residues. Trimming removed 0 bases at V and 0 bases at J, with 12 bases between. CDR3 sequence: CASSIDLLAFSYNEQFF. CDR3 in DNA: TGTGCCAGTAGTATAGATCTCCTAGCCTTCTCCTACAATGAGCAGTTCTTC.

This clonotype was recorded many times. The rearrangement links TRBV30 to TRBJ1-1; D is unclear. The CDR3 length is 13 residues. The germline V gene encodes CDR1 GTSNPN and CDR2 SVGIG (reference sequence). V was cut by 4 bases and J by 1 base, with 10 bases left in between. The CDR3 region is CAWTSGQNTEAFF. In DNA form, the CDR3 reads TGTGCCTGGACTTCCGGCCAGAACACTGAAGCTTTCTTT.

This clonotype appeared many times. The DNA of the CDR3 is TGTGCCAGCAGTTCCGGACTAGCGGGAGTGGGAAACACCGGGGAGCTGTTTTTT. Translating it yields CASSSGLAGVGNTGELFF. V gene TRBV5-6 combines with J gene TRBJ2-2, with TRBD2 matching over 13 bases. The CDR3 contains 18 residues. The trim removed 5 bases at V and 2 bases at J, leaving 9 bases unmatched. Germline-derived CDR1 and CDR2 are SGHDT and YYEEEE.

There are a few counts of this clonotype. V gene TRBV7-2 combines with J gene TRBJ2-5; no reliable D call. The CDR3 consists of 14 residues. Trimming removed 1 base at V and 1 base at J, with 7 bases between. Per the germline V gene, CDR1 is SGHTA and CDR2 is FQGNSA. In DNA form, the CDR3 reads TGTGCCAGCAGCTTAGAACTCCCCCAAGAGACCCAGTACTTC. Protein: CASSLELPQETQYF.

This clonotype was seen ten or more times. The chain recombines TRBV20-1 with TRBJ1-3, with D perhaps TRBD1 (6 bases). Per the germline V gene, CDR1 is DFQATT and CDR2 is SNEGSKA (reference sequence). The CDR3 covers 12 residues. V was clipped by 5 bases and J by 7 bases, with 12 bases between them. CDR3 loop: CSAETGGNTIYF. CDR3 in DNA: TGCAGTGCTGAGACAGGCGGGAACACCATATATTTT.

The V and J genes are TRBV3-1 and TRBJ2-4; D is possibly TRBD2 (5 bases). The CDR3 has 16 residues. V was cut by 2 bases and J by 1 base, with 12 bases left in between. Germline CDR1 is LGHDT and CDR2 is YNNKEL (reference sequence). The CDR3: CASSQRGGLAKNIQYF. In DNA form, the CDR3 reads TGTGCCAGCAGCCAACGGGGTGGACTGGCCAAAAACATTCAGTACTTC.

The chain employs TRBV7-9 and TRBJ2-5, with no clear D. Per germline, CDR1 SEHNR and CDR2 FQNEAQ (reference sequence). The V end was cut by 2 bases, the J end by 4 bases, with 8 bases between. The CDR3 contains 13 residues. The CDR3 coding sequence is TGTGCCAGCAGCTTAACCAGTATAGAGACCCAGTACTTC. Its translation: CASSLTSIETQYF.

This clonotype was observed at least ten times. The V and J genes are TRBV29-1 and TRBJ1-1; no firm D call. V lost 3 bases and J 4 bases, leaving 9 bases between the germline ends. The CDR3 length is 12 residues. Germline V lookup: CDR1 SQVTM, CDR2 ANQGSEA. CDR3 amino acids: CSVETQTTEAFF. CDR3 sequence (DNA): TGCAGCGTTGAGACACAAACCACTGAAGCTTTCTTT. Complete variable domain (other parts from reference TRBV29-1 and TRBJ1-1): SAVISQKPSRDICQRGTSLTIQCQVDSQVTMMFWYRQQPGQSLTLIATANQGSEATYESGFVIDKFPISRPNLTFSTLTVSNMSPEDSSIYLCSVETQTTEAFFGQGTRLTVV.

This clonotype was detected only once. V gene TRBV14 combines with J gene TRBJ2-1; D is perhaps TRBD1 (5 bases). V was cut by 4 bases and J by 13 bases, with 17 bases left in between. Germline V gene data show CDR1 as SGHDN and CDR2 as FVKESK. The CDR3 has 13 residues. CDR3 protein: CASSPPSGQGQFF. CDR3 nucleotide sequence: TGTGCCAGCAGCCCCCCGTCTGGGCAGGGTCAGTTCTTC.

V usage is TRBV25-1 and J usage is TRBJ2-3; TRBD2 aligns across 8 bases. CDR1 is MGHDK, CDR2 SYGVNS, per germline. Germline trimming cut 8 bases from V and 0 bases from J; bases unmatched to any gene: 13. This CDR3 has 17 amino acids. The CDR3 DNA sequence: TGTGCCAGCCAGCCAGCGGGAGTCGACTTTAGCACAGATACGCAGTATTTT. Encoded protein: CASQPAGVDFSTDTQYF.

This clonotype was seen a handful of times. This sequence joins TRBV5-4 and TRBJ2-1; D is ambiguous. V was trimmed by 0 bases and J by 4 bases, leaving 11 bases between them. The CDR3 has 15 residues. Per the germline V gene, CDR1 is SGHNT and CDR2 is YYREEE (reference sequence). The CDR3 nucleotides are TGTGCCAGCAGCTTGGTGGAGCAGGTATACAATGAGCAGTTCTTC. Translation: CASSLVEQVYNEQFF.

The rearrangement links TRBV5-1 to TRBJ2-5; 7 bases are shared with TRBD1. Germline CDR1 SGHRS, CDR2 YFSETQ. CDR3 length equals 18 residues. V shed 6 bases and J 2 bases; nucleotides not matched to a gene: 19. The CDR3 here is CASKQFTQNWDSQETQYF. CDR3 sequence (DNA): TGCGCCAGCAAGCAATTTACACAAAACTGGGACAGTCAAGAGACCCAGTACTTC.

In the case of this clonotype: One end of the junction does not line up with germline, which may come from a read error. The chain couples TRBV29-1 to TRBJ2-5; D is perhaps TRBD2 (7 bases). Germline CDR1 and CDR2: SQVTM and ANQGSEA. The CDR3 sequence is 16 residues long. The CDR3 nucleotides are TGCAGCGTTGAGGGAGGGGGGGGGATCCGGACAGAAAAAAATGTGTTC. Translation: CSVEGGGGIRTEKNVF.

Comment on this clonotype: Being one base from a much bigger clone, this may be a read error. The rearrangement links TRBV20-1 to TRBJ2-7; D is perhaps TRBD1 or TRBD2 (5 bases each). The germline CDR1 and CDR2 sequences are DFQATT and SNEGSKA (reference sequence). The V and J ends lost 5 bases and 5 bases respectively, with 13 bases between them. CDR3 size: 12 residues. The CDR3 DNA is TGCAGTGCTGGTCGGGGCAGGGACGAGCAGTACTTC. This encodes CSAGRGRDEQYF.

Note on this clonotype: A read error may account for a junction end that differs from germline. The rearrangement uses TRBV10-3 and TRBJ2-6, with D possibly matching TRBD1 (5 bases). The CDR3 is 15 amino acids. In germline, CDR1 is ENHRY, CDR2 SYGVKD. This CDR3 reads CAISVGANGADVLTF. The CDR3 nucleotides are TGTGCCATCAGTGTGGGTGCTAATGGGGCCGACGTCCTGACTTTC.

Ten or more counts support this clonotype. V is TRBV7-2 and J is TRBJ2-1; TRBD2 might be the D (5 bases). This CDR3 spans 15 amino acids. Germline V gives CDR1 SGHTA, CDR2 FQGNSA. Trimming cost V 5 bases and J 0 bases, with 11 bases left between them. The CDR3 DNA is TGTGCCAGCAGCCCAATAGCGACCTCCTACAATGAGCAGTTCTTC. Amino acids: CASSPIATSYNEQFF.

There are many counts of this clonotype. V gene TRBV6-1 combines with J gene TRBJ2-3; D gene ambiguous. Germline V gene sequence: CDR1 MNHNS, CDR2 SASEGT. Trimming took off 4 bases at V and 5 bases at J, with 16 bases between the two ends. This CDR3 is built from 15 residues. The CDR3 sequence: CASSATGGRKDTQYF. For the CDR3, the DNA is TGTGCCAGCAGTGCCACGGGTGGAAGGAAAGATACGCAGTATTTT.

The V gene is TRBV15, the J gene TRBJ2-1; no definite D call. Germline V lookup: CDR1 LNHNV, CDR2 YYDKDF (reference sequence). The V and J ends lost 1 base and 4 bases respectively, with 5 bases between them. The CDR3 spans 13 residues. This chain's CDR3 is CATSRALYNEQFF. CDR3 sequence (DNA): TGTGCCACCAGCAGAGCACTTTACAATGAGCAGTTCTTC.